These 4 T cell receptor beta chains were all obtained from the same sample, sequenced in a study of blood T cell repertoires in COVID-19. Sequenced by immunoSEQ multiplex PCR; TCRdb stores in-frame clones only, minus some. The top ten clones hold over 8.5% of a sample with about 290,000 clones, 85% to 90% of them seen once. The sequencing sample was made of peripheral blood. The receptors were gathered from a woman aged 25 to 39 with COVID-19, enrolled during active disease.

This clone was seen only a few times. The chain couples TRBV18 to TRBJ2-2; 7 bases match TRBD1. The CDR3 covers 15 residues. Trimming at V came to 0 bases and at J to 4 bases, leaving 2 bases not matched to a gene. From germline, CDR1 is KGHSH and CDR2 LQKENI. The chain's CDR3 is CASSPPDRATGELFF. The CDR3 DNA sequence: TGTGCCAGCTCACCACCAGACAGGGCCACCGGGGAGCTGTTTTTT.

The V call is TRBV5-4, the J call TRBJ1-2; D is undetermined. Looked up from germline, CDR1 is SGHNT and CDR2 is YYREEE (reference sequence). The CDR3 extends over 13 amino acids. V lost 4 bases to trimming and J lost 1 base, with 8 bases between them. This CDR3 reads CASSPGVNYGYTF. DNA for the CDR3: TGTGCCAGCAGCCCGGGAGTTAACTATGGCTACACCTTC.

The genes are TRBV6-5 and TRBJ1-2, with a tentative D call TRBD1 (6 bases). The germline CDR1 and CDR2 sequences are MNHEY and SVGAGI. Trimming shortened V by 4 bases and J by 7 bases, and 22 bases separated the two germline ends. The CDR3 sequence is 16 residues long. The CDR3 loop is CASSFLPADRFRGYTF. CDR3 nucleotide sequence: TGTGCCAGCAGTTTCCTACCCGCCGACAGGTTCCGTGGCTACACCTTC.

This rearrangement joins TRBV6-1 to TRBJ1-5; tentatively, D is TRBD1 (5 bases). V was cut by 3 bases and J by 3 bases, with 12 bases left in between. CDR1 is MNHNS, CDR2 SASEGT, per germline. CDR3 length: 15 residues. The CDR3 DNA reads TGTGCCAGCAGTGACAGGGTTGGGGCCAATCAGCCCCAGCATTTT. The encoded protein is CASSDRVGANQPQHF.